Shown below are 25 T cell receptor beta chains from a single sample sequenced in a study of shared clonotypes between healthy human individuals. Positively selected for CCR7, the CD45RO-negative cells used as naive CD8 cells excluded terminally differentiated effector memory CD45RA+ cells. The repertoire was sequenced with immunoSEQ multiplex PCR; TCRdb's copy has only in-frame clones and lacks some. The sample lists some 2.1 million clones; around 93% were seen once. What was sequenced was naive CD8+ T cells from PBMCs. These receptors were collected from a man aged 18-30 years in good health. Some clones in this sample may be carry-over from other donors' samples.

The chain employs TRBV9 and TRBJ2-1; 9 bases map to TRBD2. V was clipped by 0 bases and J by 4 bases; unmatched bases: 5. This CDR3 region has 16 residues. The germline gives CDR1 SGDLS, CDR2 YYNGEE. This chain's CDR3 is CASSVVPGLAYNEQFF. In DNA form, the CDR3 reads TGTGCCAGCAGCGTAGTACCGGGACTAGCATACAATGAGCAGTTCTTC.

The chain has TRBV9 and TRBJ2-1, with 10 bases lining up with TRBD2. Unmatched junction bases numbered 5, after V lost 0 bases and J lost 8 bases. In germline, CDR1 is SGDLS, CDR2 YYNGEE. This CDR3 has 15 amino acids. The CDR3 DNA sequence: TGTGCCAGCAGCGTAGTGCTAGCGGGAGTCGATGAGCAGTTCTTC. It is translated as CASSVVLAGVDEQFF.

The rearrangement uses TRBV2 and TRBJ1-1; 7 nucleotides align to TRBD1. The germline CDR1 and CDR2 sequences are SNHLY and FYNNEI. Unmatched junction bases numbered 2, after V lost 3 bases and J lost 1 base. The CDR3 sequence is 14 residues long. CDR3 sequence reads: CASSEWTGNTEAFF. DNA for the CDR3: TGTGCCAGCAGTGAGTGGACAGGGAACACTGAAGCTTTCTTT. Full variable domain (remainder filled in from reference TRBV2 and TRBJ1-1): EPEVTQTPSHQVTQMGQEVILRCVPISNHLYFYWYRQILGQKVEFLVSFYNNEISEKSEIFDDQFSVERPDGSNFTLKIRSTKLEDSAMYFCASSEWTGNTEAFFGQGTRLTVV.

Here the CDR3 DNA reads TGCGCCAGCAGCGGAATAGCGACAGGCGCCCTTAGACTTTACGAGCAGTACTTC. Its translation is CASSGIATGALRLYEQYF. This chain connects TRBV5-1 to TRBJ2-7; tentative D call: TRBD1 (6 bases). V shed 4 bases and J shed 4 bases, with 27 bases lying between them. Germline V gene data show CDR1 as SGHRS and CDR2 as YFSETQ. CDR3 length: 18 residues.

The genes are TRBV27 and TRBJ1-5; D gene ambiguous. The germline gives CDR1 MNHEY, CDR2 SMNVEV (reference sequence). The CDR3 has 14 residues. The V gene lost 5 bases and the J gene lost 6 bases, with 14 bases spanning the gap. DNA for the CDR3: TGTGCCAGCAGTAGTATTGGAGGCCTTCAGCCCCAGCATTTT. It encodes CASSSIGGLQPQHF.

This sequence joins TRBV4-2 and TRBJ2-7; TRBD1 aligns across 8 bases. The V gene's germline CDR1 is LGHNA and CDR2 YNFKEQ. CDR3 length equals 16 residues. Losses at the gene ends were 5 bases for V and 0 bases for J; bases not matched to a gene: 9. Here the CDR3 reads CASSSRQGSSSYEQYF. The DNA of the CDR3 is TGTGCCAGCAGCTCCCGACAGGGGAGCTCCTCCTACGAGCAGTACTTC.

The chain couples TRBV6-5 to TRBJ1-2, with D possibly TRBD1 on 6 matching bases. There are 13 residues in the CDR3. CDR1 MNHEY and CDR2 SVGAGI come from the germline V gene. V lost 7 bases to trimming and J lost 7 bases, with 16 bases between them. The chain's CDR3 is CASTNTGHAGYTF. The DNA for the CDR3 is TGTGCCAGCACCAACACAGGGCATGCTGGCTACACCTTC.

J is TRBJ2-1 and V is TRBV5-4, with 7 bases fitting TRBD2. The germline V gene encodes CDR1 SGHNT and CDR2 YYREEE (reference sequence). The CDR3 is 15 amino acids. With 1 base clipped from V and 8 bases from J, the junction kept 9 bases outside the gene matches. The CDR3 sequence is CASSLLREFWDEQFF. The DNA for the CDR3 is TGTGCCAGCAGCTTGTTGCGGGAGTTTTGGGATGAGCAGTTCTTC.

V gene TRBV7-6 combines with J gene TRBJ1-5, with D possibly TRBD1 on 5 matching bases. The CDR3 has 11 amino acids. Trimming pared 8 bases from V and 4 bases from J, leaving 6 bases between. Germline V CDR1 and CDR2: SGHVS, FNYEAQ. This CDR3 reads CASGANQPQHF. CDR3 nucleotide sequence: TGTGCCAGCGGGGCAAATCAGCCCCAGCATTTT.

This rearrangement joins TRBV27 to TRBJ2-7; D tentatively fits TRBD1 or TRBD2 (5 bases each). CDR1 is MNHEY, CDR2 SMNVEV, per germline (reference sequence). This CDR3 comprises 14 residues. The V end lost 6 bases, the J end lost 0 bases, and 12 bases lay between the germline ends. CDR3 protein: CASRGESSSYEQYF. The CDR3 DNA follows: TGTGCCAGCAGGGGGGAATCTAGCTCCTACGAGCAGTACTTC.

Worth noting for this clone: Other DNA sequences in the same sample also yield this CDR3. V gene TRBV27 combines with J gene TRBJ2-7; the D gene is possibly TRBD2 (5 bases). V was shortened by 5 bases and J by 0 bases, with 8 bases between the two germline ends. There are 13 residues in the CDR3. Germline V gene sequence: CDR1 MNHEY, CDR2 SMNVEV (reference sequence). CDR3 coding DNA: TGTGCCAGCAGTAGCGGAAGCTCCTACGAGCAGTACTTC. Translation gives CASSSGSSYEQYF.

V and J are TRBV4-1 and TRBJ2-3, with 9 bases aligning to TRBD2. Unmatched junction bases numbered 12, after V lost 0 bases and J lost 5 bases. The V gene's germline CDR1 is MGHRA and CDR2 YSYEKL. This CDR3 comprises 18 residues. The DNA for the CDR3 is TGCGCCAGCAGCCAAGAACCGGGACTAGCACCCTCAGTAGATACGCAGTATTTT. It encodes CASSQEPGLAPSVDTQYF.

Concerning this clone: The same CDR3 arises from other DNA sequences in this sample as well. The V call is TRBV7-9, the J call TRBJ2-2, with 7 bases lining up with TRBD2. V lost 5 bases, J lost 5 bases, and 2 bases stayed unmatched. Germline assignment: CDR1 SEHNR and CDR2 FQNEAQ (reference sequence). There are 13 residues in the CDR3. The CDR3 DNA reads TGTGCCAGCAGCCCTAGCGGAACCGGGGAGCTGTTTTTT. Translation gives CASSPSGTGELFF.

As regards this clone: The same CDR3 is also encoded by other DNA sequences in this sample. V and J are TRBV7-9 and TRBJ1-2; weak D call: TRBD1 (5 bases). This CDR3 has 14 residues. V gave up 1 base and J gave up 4 bases, with 10 bases separating them. Looked up from germline, CDR1 is SEHNR and CDR2 is FQNEAQ (reference sequence). For the CDR3, the DNA is TGTGCCAGCAGCTTAGGATCGGGGCCCTATGGCTACACCTTC. Its protein is CASSLGSGPYGYTF.

This clone appeared a few times. This chain uses TRBV4-1 with TRBJ2-7; TRBD1 matches 7 bases. This CDR3 contains 15 residues. The V and J ends lost 3 bases and 0 bases, in that order; junction bases with no gene match: 5. The V gene's germline CDR1 is MGHRA and CDR2 YSYEKL. In DNA, the CDR3 is TGCGCCAGCAGCCAGTTCCGGGACAGCTCCTACGAGCAGTACTTC. This gives the protein CASSQFRDSSYEQYF.

This chain connects TRBV29-1 to TRBJ2-3, with D maybe TRBD2 (6 bases). V was trimmed by 7 bases and J by 3 bases, leaving 11 bases between them. The germline gives CDR1 SQVTM, CDR2 ANQGSEA. The CDR3 extends over 12 amino acids. CDR3 nucleotides: TGCAGCGGACTAGGGGCAACAGATACGCAGTATTTT. As protein: CSGLGATDTQYF.

This clone was counted between two and nine times. The V and J genes are TRBV19 and TRBJ1-5; D unresolved. The CDR3 consists of 12 residues. V lost 5 bases and J 4 bases, leaving 6 bases between the germline ends. The V gene's germline CDR1 is LNHDA and CDR2 SQIVND (reference sequence). CDR3 protein: CASSLINQPQHF. The CDR3 nucleotides are TGTGCCAGTAGTCTAATAAATCAGCCCCAGCATTTT.

V is TRBV10-2 and J is TRBJ2-1; TRBD2 agrees at 7 bases. The CDR3 contains 17 residues. The junction had 12 bases not matched to a gene; V was cut back by 3 bases and J by 4 bases. Germline loops: CDR1 WSHSY, CDR2 SAAADI. DNA for the CDR3: TGCGCCAGCAGTGAACCCCCCCGGGGCGGGAGTTACAATGAGCAGTTCTTC. Translating it yields CASSEPPRGGSYNEQFF.

The chain combines TRBV4-1 with TRBJ2-7; 7 positions agree with TRBD1. The J segment lost 5 bases and the V segment lost 0 bases, leaving 10 bases of the junction unmatched. This CDR3 is 16 amino acids long. Germline V gene data show CDR1 as MGHRA and CDR2 as YSYEKL. In DNA, the CDR3 is TGCGCCAGCAGCCAAGATGTGGGCAGGGGGTTGAACGAGCAGTACTTC. It yields the protein CASSQDVGRGLNEQYF.

This clone came up once. The CDR3: CAISDFGKDPGYGYTF. The CDR3 DNA reads as TGTGCCATCAGTGACTTCGGGAAGGACCCCGGGTATGGCTACACCTTC. V gene TRBV10-3 combines with J gene TRBJ1-2; D is unclear. Germline assignment: CDR1 ENHRY and CDR2 SYGVKD. Trimming stripped 3 bases from V and 5 bases from J, with 19 bases between. This CDR3 spans 16 amino acids.

This chain links TRBV29-1 with TRBJ2-1; TRBD1 matches 10 bases. There are 16 residues in the CDR3. Germline V CDR1 and CDR2: SQVTM, ANQGSEA. V shed 3 bases and J 5 bases; nucleotides not matched to a gene: 10. This chain's CDR3 is CSVEMTGGLTHNEQFF. CDR3 sequence (DNA): TGCAGCGTTGAGATGACAGGGGGCCTTACACACAATGAGCAGTTCTTC.

The chain combines TRBV10-3 with TRBJ2-7; TRBD2 agrees at 7 bases. Germline V gene lookup returns CDR1 ENHRY and CDR2 SYGVKD. CDR3 length: 16 amino acids. The J segment lost 6 bases and the V segment lost 10 bases, leaving 21 bases of the junction unmatched. The CDR3: CATAREVAGLRGEQYF. In nucleotides, the CDR3 is TGTGCCACCGCCCGGGAGGTAGCCGGCCTTCGGGGCGAGCAGTACTTC.

The chain couples TRBV7-9 to TRBJ1-4; TRBD1 matches at 8 bases. The CDR3 is 16 residues long. Trimming at V came to 4 bases and at J to 9 bases, leaving 13 bases not matched to a gene. The germline CDR1 and CDR2 sequences are SEHNR and FQNEAQ (reference sequence). CDR3 sequence: CASSSEVDRGGQKLFF. CDR3 sequence (DNA): TGTGCCAGCAGCTCAGAAGTCGACAGGGGAGGGCAAAAACTGTTTTTT.

Only a few counts were recorded for this clone. The J gene is TRBJ1-4, the V gene TRBV19; tentative D call: TRBD1 (5 bases). The CDR3 contains 15 residues. The germline gives CDR1 LNHDA, CDR2 SQIVND (reference sequence). Trimming left V 4 bases short and J 5 bases short, with 14 bases between. The CDR3 spells CASSKFRARNEKLFF. In DNA, the CDR3 is TGTGCCAGTAGTAAGTTCAGGGCCCGAAATGAAAAACTGTTTTTT.

The chain combines TRBV9 with TRBJ2-7; 7 positions match TRBD2. Germline CDR1 is SGDLS and CDR2 is YYNGEE. Trimming removed 6 bases from V and 4 bases from J; junction bases left unmatched: 13. The CDR3 covers 15 residues. In nucleotides, the CDR3 is TGTGCCAGCAACCCGGACGGGGGGTATCAATACGAGCAGTACTTC. Translating gives CASNPDGGYQYEQYF.